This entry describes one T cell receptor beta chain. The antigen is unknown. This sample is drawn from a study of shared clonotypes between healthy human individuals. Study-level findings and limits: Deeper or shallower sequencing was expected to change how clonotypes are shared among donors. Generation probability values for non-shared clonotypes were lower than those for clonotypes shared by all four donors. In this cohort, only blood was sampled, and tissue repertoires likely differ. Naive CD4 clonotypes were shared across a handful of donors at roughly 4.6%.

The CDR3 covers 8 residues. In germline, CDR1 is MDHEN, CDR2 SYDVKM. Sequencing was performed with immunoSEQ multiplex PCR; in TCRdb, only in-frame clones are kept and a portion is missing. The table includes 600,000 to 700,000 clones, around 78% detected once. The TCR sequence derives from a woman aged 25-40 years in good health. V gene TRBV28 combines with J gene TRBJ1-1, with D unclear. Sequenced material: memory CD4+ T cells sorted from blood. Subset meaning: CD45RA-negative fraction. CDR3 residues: CGATEAFF. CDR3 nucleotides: TGTGGTGCTACTGAAGCTTTCTTT.